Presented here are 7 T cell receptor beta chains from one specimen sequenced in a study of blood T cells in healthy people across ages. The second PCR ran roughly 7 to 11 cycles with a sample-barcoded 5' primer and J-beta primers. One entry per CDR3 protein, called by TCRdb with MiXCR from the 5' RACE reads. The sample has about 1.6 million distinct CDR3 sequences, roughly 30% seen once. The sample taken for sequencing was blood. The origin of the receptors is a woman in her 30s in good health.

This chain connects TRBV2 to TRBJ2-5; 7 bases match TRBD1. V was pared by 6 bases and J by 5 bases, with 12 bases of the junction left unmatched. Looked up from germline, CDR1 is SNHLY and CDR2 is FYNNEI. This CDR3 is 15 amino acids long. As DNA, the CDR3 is TGTGCCAGCAGGGATAGACAGGGCGTGAGTGAGACCCAGTACTTC. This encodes CASRDRQGVSETQYF.

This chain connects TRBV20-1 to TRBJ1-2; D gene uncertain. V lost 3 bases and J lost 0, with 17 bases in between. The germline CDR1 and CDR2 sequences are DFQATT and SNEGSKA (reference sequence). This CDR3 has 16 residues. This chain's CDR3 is CSASDWRQPANYGYTF. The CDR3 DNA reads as TGCAGTGCTAGTGATTGGCGGCAGCCAGCTAACTATGGCTACACCTTC.

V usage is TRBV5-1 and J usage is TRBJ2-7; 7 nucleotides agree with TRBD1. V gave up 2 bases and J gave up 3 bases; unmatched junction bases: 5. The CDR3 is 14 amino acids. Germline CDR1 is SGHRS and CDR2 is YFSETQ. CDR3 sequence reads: CASSLYGTDYEQYF. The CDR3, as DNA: TGCGCCAGCAGCTTATACGGGACAGACTACGAGCAGTACTTC.

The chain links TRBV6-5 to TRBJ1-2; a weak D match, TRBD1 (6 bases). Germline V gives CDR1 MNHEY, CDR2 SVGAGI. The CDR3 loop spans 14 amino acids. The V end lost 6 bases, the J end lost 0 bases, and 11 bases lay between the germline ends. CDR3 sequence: CASRGTQANYGYTF. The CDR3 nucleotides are TGTGCCAGCAGAGGGACACAAGCTAACTATGGCTACACCTTC.

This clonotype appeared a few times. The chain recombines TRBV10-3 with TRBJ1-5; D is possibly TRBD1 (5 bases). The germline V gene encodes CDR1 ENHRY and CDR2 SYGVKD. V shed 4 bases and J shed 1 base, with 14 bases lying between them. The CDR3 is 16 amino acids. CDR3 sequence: CAISVGGQGSNQPQHF. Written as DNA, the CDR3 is TGTGCCATCAGTGTGGGTGGGCAGGGCAGCAATCAGCCCCAGCATTTT.

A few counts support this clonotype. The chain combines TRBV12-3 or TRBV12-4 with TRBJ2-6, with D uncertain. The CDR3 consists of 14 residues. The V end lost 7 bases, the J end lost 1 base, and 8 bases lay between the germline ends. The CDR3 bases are TGTGCCAGCACCGTGAGTTCTGGGGCCAACGTCCTGACTTTC. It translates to CASTVSSGANVLTF.

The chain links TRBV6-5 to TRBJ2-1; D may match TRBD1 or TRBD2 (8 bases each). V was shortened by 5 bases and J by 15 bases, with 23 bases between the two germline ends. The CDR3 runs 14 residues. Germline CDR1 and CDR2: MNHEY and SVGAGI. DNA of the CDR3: TGTGCCAGCAGTCGGACAGGGCCTAGCGGGCGGTTGTTCTTC. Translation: CASSRTGPSGRLFF.